The 17 T cell receptor beta chains in this list originate from one sample, sequenced in a study of PD-L1 blockade in urothelial cancer. Time point noted: pretreatment peripheral blood. Produced via immunoSEQ multiplex PCR; TCRdb's table is partial and in-frame only. The sample holds over 75,000 clones, over 75% seen once. The sample in question was PBMCs, obtained around atezolizumab (anti-PD-L1) treatment. The receptor set was obtained from a man in his 60s with urothelial cancer.

The gene calls are TRBV28 and TRBJ2-5, with TRBD1 matching over 10 bases. In germline, CDR1 is MDHEN, CDR2 SYDVKM. This CDR3 is built from 17 residues. The junction had 11 bases not matched to a gene; V was cut back by 3 bases and J by 4 bases. Here the CDR3 reads CASSLRPGTGARETQYF. In nucleotides, the CDR3 is TGTGCCAGCAGTTTGAGACCCGGGACAGGGGCGAGAGAGACCCAGTACTTC.

The CDR3 spells CAWSRAGGSANEKLFF. The CDR3 bases are TGTGCCTGGAGTAGGGCAGGGGGTTCTGCTAATGAAAAACTGTTTTTT. The rearrangement joins TRBV30 to TRBJ1-4; TRBD1 agrees at 7 bases. This CDR3 is 16 amino acids long. Unmatched junction bases numbered 9, after V lost 2 bases and J lost 3 bases. Germline V gene data show CDR1 as GTSNPN and CDR2 as SVGIG (reference sequence).

The sample holds one count of this clone. V usage is TRBV9 and J usage is TRBJ1-3; D is undetermined. Trimming removed 0 bases at V and 1 base at J, with 17 bases between. This CDR3 is built from 18 residues. Germline V CDR1 and CDR2: SGDLS, YYNGEE. Here the CDR3 reads CASSVGVKQLSSGNTIYF. The CDR3 DNA follows: TGTGCCAGCAGCGTAGGGGTGAAACAACTAAGTTCTGGAAACACCATATATTTT.

The chain links TRBV5-1 to TRBJ1-1; no reliable D call. CDR3 size: 15 residues. V lost 0 bases and J 4 bases, leaving 13 bases between the germline ends. CDR1 SGHRS and CDR2 YFSETQ come from the germline V gene. The CDR3 sequence: CASSLAQGGSTEAFF. In DNA form, the CDR3 reads TGCGCCAGCAGCTTGGCCCAAGGAGGGAGCACTGAAGCTTTCTTT.

The chain is built from TRBV30 and TRBJ2-2, with D possibly being TRBD2 (5 bases). The CDR3 runs to 14 residues. Trimming took off 0 bases at V and 8 bases at J, with 13 bases between the two ends. Germline V gene data show CDR1 as GTSNPN and CDR2 as SVGIG (reference sequence). The CDR3 DNA reads as TGTGCCTGGAGTGTCCGGGGAGTTGAAGGGGAGCTGTTTTTT. Its translation: CAWSVRGVEGELFF.

The genes are TRBV6-1 and TRBJ1-1; D gene unclear. This CDR3 region has 13 residues. CDR1 MNHNS and CDR2 SASEGT come from the germline V gene. Trimming removed 8 bases at V and 0 bases at J, with 10 bases between. The CDR3 bases are TGTGCCAGCTCTGAGACTATGAACACTGAAGCTTTCTTT. The encoded protein is CASSETMNTEAFF.

J is TRBJ2-3 and V is TRBV5-1, with 8 positions matching TRBD1. V gave up 0 bases and J gave up 8 bases; unmatched junction bases: 5. The CDR3 contains 14 residues. The germline gives CDR1 SGHRS, CDR2 YFSETQ. The CDR3 DNA is TGCGCCAGCAGCTTGGGGACAGGGTTTGGTACGCAGTATTTT. Protein: CASSLGTGFGTQYF.

The chain joins TRBV6-5 to TRBJ1-1; possibly TRBD1 for D (6 bases). V lost 6 bases and J lost 5, with 19 bases in between. CDR1 MNHEY and CDR2 SVGAGI come from the germline V gene. This CDR3 region has 15 residues. DNA of the CDR3: TGTGCCAGCAGGGACAGTGGAATCATGACAACTGAAGCTTTCTTT. Translating gives CASRDSGIMTTEAFF.

The genes are TRBV5-1 and TRBJ1-1; the match to TRBD1 covers 8 bases. The CDR3 totals 16 residues. V was pared by 2 bases and J by 3 bases, with 9 bases of the junction left unmatched. The germline V gene has CDR1 SGHRS and CDR2 YFSETQ. CDR3 amino acids: CASSFSPLTGDTEAFF. CDR3 bases: TGCGCCAGCAGCTTCTCACCTTTGACAGGGGACACTGAAGCTTTCTTT.

CDR3 region: CASSSWTGGSQRTNEKLFF. CDR3 DNA sequence: TGTGCCAGTTCATCTTGGACAGGGGGTAGTCAGCGTACTAATGAAAAACTGTTTTTT. The V and J genes are TRBV19 and TRBJ1-4; TRBD1 agrees at 10 bases. CDR1 and CDR2 (germline): LNHDA, SQIVND (reference sequence). The CDR3 is made up of 19 amino acids. The J segment lost 2 bases and the V segment lost 8 bases, leaving 17 bases of the junction unmatched.

This rearrangement joins TRBV7-8 to TRBJ2-3; possibly TRBD2 for D (6 bases). The CDR3 runs to 17 residues. The ends were cut back, 5 bases at V and 0 bases at J, with 18 bases in the middle. Germline V gene sequence: CDR1 SGHVS, CDR2 FQNEAQ. Here the CDR3 DNA reads TGTGCCAGCAGCCTTGGGGGTAGCGGAGCTAGCACAGATACGCAGTATTTT. This encodes CASSLGGSGASTDTQYF.

The rearrangement links TRBV7-8 to TRBJ2-7; possible D gene TRBD2, 5 bases. This CDR3 region has 14 residues. Trimming left V 5 bases short and J 1 base short, with 12 bases between. The V gene's germline CDR1 is SGHVS and CDR2 FQNEAQ. CDR3 in amino acids: CASSQRGLSYEQYF. The CDR3 nucleotides read TGTGCCAGCAGCCAACGGGGTTTATCCTACGAGCAGTACTTC.

The rearrangement uses TRBV5-4 and TRBJ2-2; D may be TRBD2 (6 bases). The V gene lost 0 bases and the J gene lost 4 bases, with 7 bases spanning the gap. CDR1 and CDR2 (germline): SGHNT, YYREEE (reference sequence). This CDR3 region has 14 residues. Written as DNA, the CDR3 is TGTGCCAGCAGCTTGGCGGGAGTCACCGGGGAGCTGTTTTTT. Its protein is CASSLAGVTGELFF.

V gene TRBV2 combines with J gene TRBJ2-2; D ambiguous. This CDR3 has 14 residues. Germline V gene data show CDR1 as SNHLY and CDR2 as FYNNEI. V lost 6 bases and J lost 4, with 12 bases in between. CDR3 sequence reads: CASSSYSSTGELFF. CDR3 sequence (DNA): TGTGCCAGCAGCTCATACTCGAGCACCGGGGAGCTGTTTTTT.

This clone has a handful of counts. The chain uses TRBV4-2 and TRBJ1-1, with 7 positions matching TRBD1. The CDR3 is 14 amino acids. The trim removed 2 bases at V and 4 bases at J, leaving 4 bases unmatched. Germline loops: CDR1 LGHNA, CDR2 YNFKEQ. CDR3 bases: TGTGCCAGCAGCCAACAGGGGGTAGGCACTGAAGCTTTCTTT. Translating gives CASSQQGVGTEAFF.

A word on this clone: This sample includes further DNA sequences coding for the same CDR3. The V and J genes are TRBV6-6 and TRBJ2-7; 9 bases map to TRBD2. The V segment lost 4 bases and the J segment 4 bases; nucleotides outside the gene matches: 8. CDR3 length: 15 residues. The germline CDR1 and CDR2 sequences are MNHNY and SVGAGI (reference sequence). The CDR3 nucleotides read TGTGCCAGCAGTTTCGGGCTAGCGGGAAGGTACGAGCAGTACTTC. Translated: CASSFGLAGRYEQYF.

This clone was detected only once. The rearrangement joins TRBV5-8 to TRBJ1-4; 8 bases agree with TRBD1. Germline values: CDR1 SGHTS, CDR2 YDEGEE. The junction had 7 bases not matched to a gene; V was cut back by 4 bases and J by 8 bases. The CDR3 sequence is 14 residues long. The CDR3 DNA is TGTGCCAGCAGCGTAGGGACAGGACACGAAAAACTGTTTTTT. Its translation is CASSVGTGHEKLFF.